This is a list of T cell receptor beta chains from one sample in a study of blood T cell repertoires in COVID-19. TCRdb's copy holds only in-frame clones and misses some; the assay was immunoSEQ multiplex PCR. The table has over 150,000 clones, around 87% seen once. The sample consisted of peripheral blood. The receptors here all came from a man aged 55 to 70 with COVID-19, enrolled during active disease. The CDR3 runs from the conserved cysteine through the conserved F or W. Each record gives: clone size, V gene, J gene, CDR3 protein. The size entry is marked missing in some rows and otherwise reads once, few, many or a size class.

abundance: .; v_gene: TRBV2; j_gene: TRBJ1-2; CDR3aa: CASKESGANYGYTF
abundance: few; v_gene: TRBV5-7; j_gene: TRBJ1-4; CDR3aa: CASSCLTGYATNEKLFF
abundance: few; v_gene: TRBV19; j_gene: TRBJ2-7; CDR3aa: CASSVQGNYEQYF
abundance: .; v_gene: TRBV7-2; j_gene: TRBJ2-3; CDR3aa: CASSLSRGASDTQYF
abundance: .; v_gene: TRBV28; j_gene: TRBJ1-6; CDR3aa: CASREAKANPSPLHF
abundance: .; v_gene: TRBV5-1; j_gene: TRBJ1-2; CDR3aa: CASSLVGLSGYTF
abundance: .; v_gene: TRBV5-1; j_gene: TRBJ2-5; CDR3aa: CASSLQGNQETQYF
abundance: once; v_gene: TRBV19; j_gene: TRBJ2-2; CDR3aa: CASSTGTSGRINTGELFF
abundance: few; v_gene: TRBV3-1/TRBV3-2; j_gene: TRBJ1-2; CDR3aa: CASSRGGPDGYTF
abundance: .; v_gene: TRBV14; j_gene: TRBJ2-7; CDR3aa: CASSQVGPRGSYEQYF